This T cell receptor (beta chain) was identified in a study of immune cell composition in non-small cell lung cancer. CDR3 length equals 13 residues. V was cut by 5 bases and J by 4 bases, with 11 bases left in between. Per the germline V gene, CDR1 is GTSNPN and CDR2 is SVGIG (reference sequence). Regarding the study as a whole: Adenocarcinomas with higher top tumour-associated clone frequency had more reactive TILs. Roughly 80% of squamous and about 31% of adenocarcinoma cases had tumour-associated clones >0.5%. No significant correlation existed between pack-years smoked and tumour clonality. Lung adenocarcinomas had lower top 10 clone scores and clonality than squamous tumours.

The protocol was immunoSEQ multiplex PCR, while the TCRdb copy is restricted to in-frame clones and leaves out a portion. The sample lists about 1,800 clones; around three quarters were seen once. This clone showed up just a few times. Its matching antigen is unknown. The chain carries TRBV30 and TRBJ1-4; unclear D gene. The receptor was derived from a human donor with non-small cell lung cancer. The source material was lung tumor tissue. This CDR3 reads CAWEVLGNEKLFF. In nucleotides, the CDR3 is TGTGCCTGGGAAGTACTTGGTAATGAAAAACTGTTTTTT.